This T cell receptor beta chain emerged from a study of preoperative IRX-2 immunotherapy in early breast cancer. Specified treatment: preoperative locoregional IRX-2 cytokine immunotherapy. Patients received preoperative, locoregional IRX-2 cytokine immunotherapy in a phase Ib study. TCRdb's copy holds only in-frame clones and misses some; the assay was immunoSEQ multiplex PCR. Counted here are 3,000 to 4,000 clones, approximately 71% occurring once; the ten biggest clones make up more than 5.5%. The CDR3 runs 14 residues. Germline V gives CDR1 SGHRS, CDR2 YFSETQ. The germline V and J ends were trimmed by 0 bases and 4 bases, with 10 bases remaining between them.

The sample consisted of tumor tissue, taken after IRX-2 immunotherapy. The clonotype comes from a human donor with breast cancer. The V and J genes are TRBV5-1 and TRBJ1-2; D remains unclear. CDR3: CASSLDGSSYGYTF. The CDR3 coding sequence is TGCGCCAGCAGCTTGGATGGCAGTAGCTATGGCTACACCTTC.